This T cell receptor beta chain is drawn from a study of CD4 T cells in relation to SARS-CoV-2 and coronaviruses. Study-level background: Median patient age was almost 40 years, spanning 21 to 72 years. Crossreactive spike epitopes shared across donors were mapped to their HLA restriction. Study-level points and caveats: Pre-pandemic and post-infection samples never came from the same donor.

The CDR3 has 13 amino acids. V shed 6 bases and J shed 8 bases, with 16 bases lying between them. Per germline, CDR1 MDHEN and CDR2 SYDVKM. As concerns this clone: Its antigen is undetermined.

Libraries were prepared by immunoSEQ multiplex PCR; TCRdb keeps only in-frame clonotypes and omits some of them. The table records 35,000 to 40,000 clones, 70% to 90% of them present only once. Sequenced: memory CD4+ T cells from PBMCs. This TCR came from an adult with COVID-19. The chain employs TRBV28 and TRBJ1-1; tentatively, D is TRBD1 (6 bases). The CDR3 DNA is TGTGCCAGCAGGCTGGGGGCGCGGGGGGAAGCTTTCTTT. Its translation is CASRLGARGEAFF.